One sample yielded the 6 T cell receptor beta chains listed below, sequenced in a study of shared clonotypes between healthy human individuals. Measured with immunoSEQ multiplex PCR; TCRdb has only the in-frame clones, and not every one. Here the sample spans roughly 2 million clones, roughly 95% being singletons. Sequences were obtained from naive CD4+ T cells sorted from blood. Subset defined: CD45RA+ positively selected. These receptors were collected from a man younger than 35 in good health.

As DNA, the CDR3 is TGTGCCTGGAGTGTTCAAGGGGGGGGATGGAACACTGAAGCTTTCTTT. Translated: CAWSVQGGGWNTEAFF. The chain joins TRBV30 to TRBJ1-1, with D tentatively TRBD1 (6 bases). The V and J ends lost 0 bases and 1 base respectively, with 15 bases between them. CDR3 size: 16 residues. Per the germline V gene, CDR1 is GTSNPN and CDR2 is SVGIG (reference sequence). Drawing the rest from reference TRBV30 and TRBJ1-1, the complete variable domain is SQTIHQWPATLVQPVGSPLSLECTVEGTSNPNLYWYRQAAGRGLQLLFYSVGIGQISSEVPQNLSASRPQDRQFILSSKKLLLSDSGFYLCAWSVQGGGWNTEAFFGQGTRLTVV.

The chain is built from TRBV5-6 and TRBJ2-3; D not certain. Germline lookup yields CDR1 SGHDT and CDR2 YYEEEE. V shed 4 bases and J shed 3 bases, with 9 bases lying between them. This CDR3 comprises 13 residues. For the CDR3, the DNA is TGTGCCAGCAGCCCCGGCCGGACAGATACGCAGTATTTT. It encodes CASSPGRTDTQYF.

A single count supports this clone. This rearrangement joins TRBV28 to TRBJ2-7, with D perhaps TRBD1 or TRBD2 (5 bases each). Per the germline V gene, CDR1 is MDHEN and CDR2 is SYDVKM. The CDR3 consists of 12 residues. V was pared by 7 bases and J by 6 bases, with 13 bases between. The CDR3 DNA reads as TGTGCCAGCACCCTAGGGGCGGGCGAGCAGTACTTC. Amino acids: CASTLGAGEQYF.

J is TRBJ2-2 and V is TRBV9, with 12 bases aligning to TRBD1. CDR3 length: 16 residues. V lost 4 bases, J lost 13 bases, and 14 bases stayed unmatched. Germline assignment: CDR1 SGDLS and CDR2 YYNGEE. The CDR3 DNA reads as TGTGCCAGCAGCCCGAGGGGGACAGGGGGCCAGCAGGGGCTGTTTTTT. Its protein product is CASSPRGTGGQQGLFF.

This clone appeared a single time. The chain recombines TRBV30 with TRBJ1-1; D might be TRBD1 (5 bases). In germline, CDR1 is GTSNPN, CDR2 SVGIG (reference sequence). CDR3 length: 14 residues. Trimming removed 3 bases from V and 5 bases from J, with 16 bases in between. The CDR3 protein is CAWSKQAQGTEAFF. The CDR3 DNA sequence: TGTGCCTGGAGCAAACAGGCCCAGGGTACTGAAGCTTTCTTT. Using reference TRBV30 and TRBJ1-1 for the parts outside the CDR3, the full variable domain is SQTIHQWPATLVQPVGSPLSLECTVEGTSNPNLYWYRQAAGRGLQLLFYSVGIGQISSEVPQNLSASRPQDRQFILSSKKLLLSDSGFYLCAWSKQAQGTEAFFGQGTRLTVV.

The chain is built from TRBV28 and TRBJ2-1; TRBD1 agrees at 7 bases. Per germline, CDR1 MDHEN and CDR2 SYDVKM. There are 15 residues in the CDR3. V lost 5 bases, J lost 3 bases, and 7 bases stayed unmatched. The CDR3 DNA follows: TGTGCCAGCAGTGGGACAGCATTTTTCTACAATGAGCAGTTCTTC. Its protein is CASSGTAFFYNEQFF.